Listed below are T cell receptor beta chains from one sample, sequenced in a study of cytomegalovirus exposure and HLA in healthy donors. Repertoires were generated with immunoSEQ multiplex PCR, while TCRdb's copy carries only in-frame clones and drops some. The table includes some 160,000 clones, more than 75% detected once. The specimen was PBMCs. The receptors were gathered from a man between 18 and 29 years old in good health and CMV-seronegative. Both conserved end residues are part of each CDR3.

j_gene	v_gene	CDR3aa
TRBJ2-7	TRBV6-1	CASSEGQGALYF
TRBJ1-1	TRBV7-2	CASSFRQGAGAFF
TRBJ2-1	TRBV28	CASSSLLAGVWGNEQFF
TRBJ1-5	TRBV27	CASSLSQGGGQPQHF
TRBJ1-5	TRBV6-1	CASSAPGTTNQPQHF
TRBJ2-3	TRBV10-3	CAIGLAEPDTQYF
TRBJ2-5	TRBV5-1	CASSDGDRQETQYF
TRBJ2-3	TRBV27	CASSLKSGGADTQYF
TRBJ1-1	TRBV5-1	CASSSTGVYGDTEAFF
TRBJ2-1	TRBV11-3	CASSKSSGHEAFF
TRBJ1-1	TRBV28	CASSTFRSTNTEAFF
TRBJ2-5	TRBV10-3	CAISPGQSQETQYF